This note documents a single TCR beta chain sequence. These data come from a study of blood T cell repertoires in COVID-19. CDR1 is MGHDK and CDR2 is SYGVNS in the germline V gene. The CDR3 is 15 residues long. V lost 0 bases and J lost 5, with 10 bases in between. Enrolled through a virtual design, the participants were between roughly 18 and 89 years of age and came from about two dozen US areas. Cohorts were based on clinical histories the participants reported. Some clones are missing from TCRdb's copy, which holds only in-frame ones; the method was immunoSEQ multiplex PCR. Of a few hundred thousand clones detected, around 85% appear once; the ten largest clones hold around 20%.

Sequencing used PBMCs or T cells enriched from blood (not recorded which). The sequence came from a man aged 35 to 55 who had recovered from COVID-19. The gene calls are TRBV25-1 and TRBJ1-4; possible D gene TRBD1, 6 bases. As DNA, the CDR3 is TGTGCCAGCAGTGAATACGCAGGGACAAATGAAAAACTGTTTTTT. This encodes CASSEYAGTNEKLFF.